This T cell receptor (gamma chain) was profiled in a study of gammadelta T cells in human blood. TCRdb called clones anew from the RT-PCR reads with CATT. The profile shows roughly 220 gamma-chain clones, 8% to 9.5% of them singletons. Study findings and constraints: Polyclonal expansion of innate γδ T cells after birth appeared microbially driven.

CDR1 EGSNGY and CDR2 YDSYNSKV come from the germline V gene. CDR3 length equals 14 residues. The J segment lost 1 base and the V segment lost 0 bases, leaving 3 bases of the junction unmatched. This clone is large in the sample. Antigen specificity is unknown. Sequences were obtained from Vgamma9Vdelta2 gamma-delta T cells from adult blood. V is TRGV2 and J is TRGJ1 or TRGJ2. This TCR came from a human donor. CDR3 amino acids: CATWDGRNYYKKLF. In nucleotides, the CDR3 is TGTGCCACCTGGGACGGGCGTAATTATTATAAGAAACTCTTT.